Listed here are 2 T cell receptor beta chains from one sample, sequenced in a study of blood T cell repertoires in COVID-19. The repertoire was sequenced with immunoSEQ multiplex PCR; TCRdb's copy has only in-frame clones and lacks some. This repertoire shows roughly 100,000 clones, roughly 80% found once; its top ten account for roughly a fifth. The sample taken for sequencing was peripheral blood. These receptors were obtained from a woman between 65 and 79 years old with acute or convalescent COVID-19.

The chain employs TRBV11-2 and TRBJ2-7, with a weak D call TRBD1 (6 bases). The V end was cut by 0 bases, the J end by 4 bases, with 13 bases between. The germline V gene has CDR1 SGHAT and CDR2 FQNNGV. The CDR3 sequence is 15 residues long. This CDR3 reads CASSLDLQGLYEQYF. The CDR3, as DNA: TGTGCCAGCAGCTTAGATCTACAGGGTTTATACGAGCAGTACTTC.

This clone was seen a single time. The chain joins TRBV18 to TRBJ1-6, with 7 positions matching TRBD1. The germline CDR1 and CDR2 sequences are KGHSH and LQKENI. This CDR3 contains 16 residues. V dropped 1 base and J dropped 12; count of bases not matched to a gene: 12. Here the CDR3 reads CASSPLAFTGVEPLHF. The CDR3 region has the DNA TGTGCCAGCTCACCACTAGCCTTTACAGGGGTTGAACCCCTCCACTTT.